This T cell receptor beta chain derives from a study of HIV-infected patients and healthy controls. Whole-study findings and limits: Compared with controls, mean Gini indices were significantly raised in HIV-infected repertoires, possibly indicating oligoclonality. During therapy, HIV-associated CDR3s fell significantly in frequency, while CMV-associated CDR3s did not change significantly.

cDNA was made from 400 to 500 ng RNA using alpha and beta constant primers. Alpha and beta chain libraries were made separately by chain-specific third strand synthesis with multiplexing indices. Each cDNA molecule was barcoded, and a single primer pair amplified each chain. Using its own MiXCR run on the 5' RACE reads, TCRdb lists one record per CDR3 protein. The sample lists some 17,000 distinct CDR3 sequences; more than 7.5% were seen once. The repertoire came from unfractionated whole blood and reflected all unsorted peripheral T cells. This clonotype was detected ten times or more. The antigen is undetermined. This CDR3 has 14 amino acids. Trimming pared 1 base from V and 5 bases from J, leaving 10 bases between. From germline, CDR1 is SGHDT and CDR2 YYEEEE.

Material: blood. The origin of this receptor is an adult in good health. The chain links TRBV5-6 to TRBJ2-1; unclear D gene. CDR3 loop: CASSLFYGDNEQFF. The CDR3 coding sequence is TGTGCCAGCAGCTTGTTCTATGGTGACAATGAGCAGTTCTTC.